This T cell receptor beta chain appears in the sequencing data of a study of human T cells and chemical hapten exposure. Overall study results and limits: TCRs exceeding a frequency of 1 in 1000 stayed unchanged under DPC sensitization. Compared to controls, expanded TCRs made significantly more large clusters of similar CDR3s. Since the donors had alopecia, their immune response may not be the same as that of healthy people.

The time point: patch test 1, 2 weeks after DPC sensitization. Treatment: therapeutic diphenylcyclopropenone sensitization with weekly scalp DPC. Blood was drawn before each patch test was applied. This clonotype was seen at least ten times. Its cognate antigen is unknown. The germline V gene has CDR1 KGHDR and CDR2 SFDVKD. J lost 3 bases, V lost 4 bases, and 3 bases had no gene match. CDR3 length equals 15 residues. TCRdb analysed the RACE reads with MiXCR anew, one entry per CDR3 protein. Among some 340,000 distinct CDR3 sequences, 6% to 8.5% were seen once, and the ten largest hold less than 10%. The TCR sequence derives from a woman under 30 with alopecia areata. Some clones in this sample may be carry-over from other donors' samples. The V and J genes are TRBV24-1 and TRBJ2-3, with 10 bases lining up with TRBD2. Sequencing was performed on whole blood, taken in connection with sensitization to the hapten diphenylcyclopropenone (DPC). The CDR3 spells CATSDTSGATDTQYF. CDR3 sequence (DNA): TGTGCCACCAGTGACACTAGCGGGGCGACAGATACGCAGTATTTT.